A selection of T cell receptor beta chains follows, all from one sample in a study of blood T cell repertoires in COVID-19. Measured with immunoSEQ multiplex PCR; TCRdb has only the in-frame clones, and not every one. The data contain 70,000 to 95,000 clones, 80% of them singletons. Input material: peripheral blood. The receptors come from a woman aged 35 to 49 with active or convalescent COVID-19. The CDR3 runs from the conserved cysteine through the conserved F or W. The D gene is left open where the match is weak. Some rows have no size entry. The others give once, few or many, or a class for an expanded clone.

CDR3 protein: CASNVNRDQPQHF
CDR3 DNA: TGTGCCAGCAACGTTAACAGGGATCAGCCCCAGCATTTT
J gene: TRBJ1-5
clone size: NA
D gene: NA
V gene: TRBV6-5

CDR3 protein: CASSRYSGGSSYNEQFF
CDR3 DNA: TGTGCCAGCAGCCGGTACAGCGGGGGGAGCTCCTACAATGAGCAGTTCTTC
J gene: TRBJ2-1
clone size: once
D gene: TRBD2
V gene: TRBV4-2

CDR3 protein: CASSLWTGDSPLHF
CDR3 DNA: TGTGCCAGCAGTTTATGGACGGGGGACTCACCCCTCCACTTT
J gene: TRBJ1-6
clone size: NA
D gene: NA
V gene: TRBV28

CDR3 protein: CASSFGETQYF
CDR3 DNA: TGTGCCAGCAGCTTCGGGGAGACCCAGTACTTC
J gene: TRBJ2-5
clone size: NA
D gene: NA
V gene: TRBV11-2

CDR3 protein: CASSLGSYYEQYF
CDR3 DNA: TGTGCCAGCAGCTTAGGGTCTTACTATGAGCAGTACTTC
J gene: TRBJ2-7
clone size: NA
D gene: NA
V gene: TRBV7-2

CDR3 protein: CASSLVGRNTEAFF
CDR3 DNA: TGCGCCAGCAGCTTGGTGGGGAGGAACACTGAAGCTTTCTTT
J gene: TRBJ1-1
clone size: NA
D gene: NA
V gene: TRBV5-1

CDR3 protein: CASSQMTGSGEAFF
CDR3 DNA: TGCGCCAGCAGCCAGATGACAGGTTCCGGTGAAGCTTTCTTT
J gene: TRBJ1-1
clone size: NA
D gene: NA
V gene: TRBV5-1

CDR3 protein: CASSQEVAGGYEQYF
CDR3 DNA: TGTGCCAGCAGCCAAGAAGTAGCGGGGGGTTACGAGCAGTACTTC
J gene: TRBJ2-7
clone size: NA
D gene: TRBD2
V gene: TRBV4-2

CDR3 protein: CASSPRTGWYEQYF
CDR3 DNA: TGTGCCAGCAGCCCCCGGACAGGTTGGTACGAGCAGTACTTC
J gene: TRBJ2-7
clone size: NA
D gene: TRBD1
V gene: TRBV4-2

CDR3 protein: CASSLRLANQETQYF
CDR3 DNA: TGTGCCAGCAGCTTGCGTCTAGCGAACCAAGAGACCCAGTACTTC
J gene: TRBJ2-5
clone size: NA
D gene: NA
V gene: TRBV7-9

CDR3 protein: CASSLGVSGTARYGYTF
CDR3 DNA: TGTGCCAGCAGCTTAGGAGTATCCGGGACAGCGCGATATGGCTACACCTTC
J gene: TRBJ1-2
clone size: NA
D gene: TRBD1
V gene: TRBV7-9

CDR3 protein: CASSQELDQPQHF
CDR3 DNA: TGTGCCAGCAGCCAAGAATTAGATCAGCCCCAGCATTTT
J gene: TRBJ1-5
clone size: NA
D gene: NA
V gene: TRBV4-2

CDR3 protein: CASSQQTEDLDTIYF
CDR3 DNA: TGCGCCAGCAGCCAACAGACAGAGGACCTGGACACCATATATTTT
J gene: TRBJ1-3
clone size: NA
D gene: NA
V gene: TRBV4-3

CDR3 protein: CASSPPGTSANTGELFF
CDR3 DNA: TGTGCCAGCTCACCACCCGGGACTAGCGCGAACACCGGGGAGCTGTTTTTT
J gene: TRBJ2-2
clone size: NA
D gene: TRBD2
V gene: TRBV18

CDR3 protein: CASSSGDQPQHF
CDR3 DNA: TGTGCCAGCAGTTCGGGGGATCAGCCCCAGCATTTT
J gene: TRBJ1-5
clone size: NA
D gene: NA
V gene: TRBV28

CDR3 protein: CASSAGDQPQHF
CDR3 DNA: TGTGCCAGCAGCGCAGGGGATCAGCCCCAGCATTTT
J gene: TRBJ1-5
clone size: NA
D gene: NA
V gene: TRBV28

CDR3 protein: CASRSRFDSATTNEKLFF
CDR3 DNA: TGTGCCAGCAGATCTCGGTTTGACAGTGCTACTACTAATGAAAAACTGTTTTTT
J gene: TRBJ1-4
clone size: NA
D gene: NA
V gene: TRBV2

CDR3 protein: CASSVDSGVGFFTGELFF
CDR3 DNA: TGTGCCAGCAGCGTCGATTCCGGGGTAGGGTTTTTCACCGGGGAGCTGTTTTTT
J gene: TRBJ2-2
clone size: once
D gene: NA
V gene: TRBV9

CDR3 protein: CASSLPTSTDTQYF
CDR3 DNA: TGTGCCAGCAGCTTACCTACTAGCACAGATACGCAGTATTTT
J gene: TRBJ2-3
clone size: NA
D gene: NA
V gene: TRBV13

CDR3 protein: CASRSGPNEKLFF
CDR3 DNA: TGTGCCAGCAGGAGTGGGCCAAATGAAAAACTGTTTTTT
J gene: TRBJ1-4
clone size: NA
D gene: NA
V gene: TRBV28

CDR3 protein: CASSPGEGSSGANVLTF
CDR3 DNA: TGTGCCAGCAGCCCCGGGGAGGGTAGCTCTGGGGCCAACGTCCTGACTTTC
J gene: TRBJ2-6
clone size: NA
D gene: TRBD2
V gene: TRBV7-2

CDR3 protein: CASRPGGSNTGELFF
CDR3 DNA: TGTGCCAGCAGGCCGGGAGGGTCGAACACCGGGGAGCTGTTTTTT
J gene: TRBJ2-2
clone size: NA
D gene: TRBD2
V gene: TRBV28

CDR3 protein: CASSYFAGGPVDIQYF
CDR3 DNA: TGTGCCAGCAGTTACTTTGCGGGAGGGCCGGTGGACATTCAGTACTTC
J gene: TRBJ2-4
clone size: once
D gene: TRBD2
V gene: TRBV6-2/TRBV6-3

CDR3 protein: CAWGQGFDEKLFF
CDR3 DNA: TGTGCCTGGGGACAGGGATTCGATGAAAAACTGTTTTTT
J gene: TRBJ1-4
clone size: NA
D gene: TRBD1
V gene: TRBV30

CDR3 protein: CASSRGYNSPLHF
CDR3 DNA: TGTGCCAGCAGTAGAGGGTATAATTCACCCCTCCACTTT
J gene: TRBJ1-6
clone size: NA
D gene: NA
V gene: TRBV28

CDR3 protein: CASSQYRQKSPLNGTSLYEQYF
CDR3 DNA: TGTGCCAGCAGCCAATACCGACAAAAATCCCCCTTGAACGGGACAAGTCTCTACGAGCAGTACTTC
J gene: TRBJ2-7
clone size: once
D gene: NA
V gene: TRBV16

CDR3 protein: CASSLTGGMGNEQFF
CDR3 DNA: TGTGCCAGCTCACTGACAGGGGGCATGGGAAATGAGCAGTTCTTC
J gene: TRBJ2-1
clone size: NA
D gene: TRBD1
V gene: TRBV18

CDR3 protein: CASSPPQGSTGELFF
CDR3 DNA: TGTGCCAGCTCACCCCCCCAGGGGTCCACCGGGGAGCTGTTTTTT
J gene: TRBJ2-2
clone size: NA
D gene: NA
V gene: TRBV18

CDR3 protein: CASSVGGGTSYEQYF
CDR3 DNA: TGTGCCAGCAGCGTAGGGGGAGGTACCTCCTACGAGCAGTACTTC
J gene: TRBJ2-7
clone size: once
D gene: NA
V gene: TRBV9

CDR3 protein: CASSQRSGQGGYGYTF
CDR3 DNA: TGTGCCAGCAGCCAAAGGTCGGGACAGGGTGGCTATGGCTACACCTTC
J gene: TRBJ1-2
clone size: few
D gene: TRBD1
V gene: TRBV3-1/TRBV3-2

CDR3 protein: CASSHLQGRTEAFF
CDR3 DNA: TGTGCCAGCAGCCATTTACAGGGAAGGACTGAAGCTTTCTTT
J gene: TRBJ1-1
clone size: NA
D gene: NA
V gene: TRBV28

CDR3 protein: CASSPAFISYSYEQYF
CDR3 DNA: TGTGCCAGCAGCCCTGCGTTTATATCCTACTCCTACGAGCAGTACTTC
J gene: TRBJ2-7
clone size: NA
D gene: NA
V gene: TRBV5-8

CDR3 protein: CASSLYRGHRDSLYEQYF
CDR3 DNA: TGTGCCAGCAGTTTATACCGGGGTCACCGGGACAGTCTCTACGAGCAGTACTTC
J gene: TRBJ2-7
clone size: NA
D gene: TRBD1
V gene: TRBV27

CDR3 protein: CASSGVGLAGNEQYF
CDR3 DNA: TGCGCCAGCAGCGGAGTTGGTCTAGCGGGTAACGAGCAGTACTTC
J gene: TRBJ2-7
clone size: NA
D gene: TRBD2
V gene: TRBV5-1

CDR3 protein: CASSLEQGMSQDTQYF
CDR3 DNA: TGTGCCAGCAGCTTGGAGCAGGGGATGTCACAAGATACGCAGTATTTT
J gene: TRBJ2-3
clone size: few
D gene: NA
V gene: TRBV5-6

CDR3 protein: CASSYFGGLENYGYTF
CDR3 DNA: TGTGCCAGCAGTTACTTTGGGGGCCTGGAAAACTATGGCTACACCTTC
J gene: TRBJ1-2
clone size: few
D gene: NA
V gene: TRBV6-2/TRBV6-3

CDR3 protein: CASSYAAGFYGYTF
CDR3 DNA: TGTGCCAGCAGTTACGCAGCCGGGTTCTATGGCTACACCTTC
J gene: TRBJ1-2
clone size: NA
D gene: NA
V gene: TRBV6-6

CDR3 protein: CASSSLDRALYEQYF
CDR3 DNA: TGTGCCAGCAGCTCCCTCGACAGGGCCCTCTACGAGCAGTACTTC
J gene: TRBJ2-7
clone size: few
D gene: TRBD1
V gene: TRBV11-2

CDR3 protein: CASSPGGFPGELFF
CDR3 DNA: TGTGCCAGCAGCCCCGGGGGATTCCCCGGGGAGCTGTTTTTT
J gene: TRBJ2-2
clone size: NA
D gene: NA
V gene: TRBV7-9

CDR3 protein: CASSSILAGGYNEQFF
CDR3 DNA: TGTGCCAGCAGCTCGATACTAGCGGGAGGGTACAATGAGCAGTTCTTC
J gene: TRBJ2-1
clone size: NA
D gene: TRBD2
V gene: TRBV7-2

CDR3 protein: CAISESEQVSYNEQFF
CDR3 DNA: TGTGCCATCAGTGAGTCTGAACAGGTCTCCTACAATGAGCAGTTCTTC
J gene: TRBJ2-1
clone size: once
D gene: NA
V gene: TRBV10-3

CDR3 protein: CASSLEGVAPSKGIYGYTF
CDR3 DNA: TGCGCCAGCAGCTTGGAAGGGGTGGCGCCCTCTAAAGGAATTTATGGCTACACCTTC
J gene: TRBJ1-2
clone size: NA
D gene: NA
V gene: TRBV5-1

CDR3 protein: CASSQAETTQGYEQYF
CDR3 DNA: TGCGCCAGCAGCCAAGCCGAAACCACCCAGGGTTACGAGCAGTACTTC
J gene: TRBJ2-7
clone size: NA
D gene: NA
V gene: TRBV4-1